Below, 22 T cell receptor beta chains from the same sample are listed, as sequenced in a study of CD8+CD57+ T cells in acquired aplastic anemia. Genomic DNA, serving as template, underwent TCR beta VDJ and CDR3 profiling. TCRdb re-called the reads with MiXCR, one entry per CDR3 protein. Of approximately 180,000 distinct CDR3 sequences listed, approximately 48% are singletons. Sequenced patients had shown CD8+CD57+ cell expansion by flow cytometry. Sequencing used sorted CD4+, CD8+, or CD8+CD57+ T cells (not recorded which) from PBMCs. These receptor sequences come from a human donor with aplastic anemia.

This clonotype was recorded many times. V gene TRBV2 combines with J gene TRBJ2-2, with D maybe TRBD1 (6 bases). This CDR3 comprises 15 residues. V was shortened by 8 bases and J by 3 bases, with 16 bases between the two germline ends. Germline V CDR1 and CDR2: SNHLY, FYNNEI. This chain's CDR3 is CASRRQVLDTGELFF. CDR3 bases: TGTGCCAGCCGAAGACAGGTATTAGACACCGGGGAGCTGTTTTTT.

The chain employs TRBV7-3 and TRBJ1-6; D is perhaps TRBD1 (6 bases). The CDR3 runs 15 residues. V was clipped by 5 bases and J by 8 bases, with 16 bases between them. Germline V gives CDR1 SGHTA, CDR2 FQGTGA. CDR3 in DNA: TGTGCCAGCAGCCGCACTGGGGGCAGGGATTCACCCCTCCACTTT. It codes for CASSRTGGRDSPLHF.

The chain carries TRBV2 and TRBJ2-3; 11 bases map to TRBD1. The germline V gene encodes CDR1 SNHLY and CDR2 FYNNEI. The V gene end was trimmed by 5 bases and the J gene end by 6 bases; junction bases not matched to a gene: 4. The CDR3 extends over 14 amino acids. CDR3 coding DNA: TGTGCCAGCAGTTCCGGGACAGGGGGGGATACGCAGTATTTT. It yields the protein CASSSGTGGDTQYF.

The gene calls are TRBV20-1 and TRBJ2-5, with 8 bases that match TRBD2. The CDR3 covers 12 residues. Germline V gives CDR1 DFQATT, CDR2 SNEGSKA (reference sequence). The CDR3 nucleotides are TGCAGCACGACTAGCGTGACAGAGACCCAGTACTTC. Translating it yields CSTTSVTETQYF.

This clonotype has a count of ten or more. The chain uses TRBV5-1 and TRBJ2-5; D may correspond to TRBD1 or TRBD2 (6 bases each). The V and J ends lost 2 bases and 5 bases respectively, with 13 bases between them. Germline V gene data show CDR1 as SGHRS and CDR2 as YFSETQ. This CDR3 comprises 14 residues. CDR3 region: CASSFGGRGETQYF. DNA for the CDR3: TGCGCCAGCAGCTTTGGGGGGCGCGGGGAGACCCAGTACTTC.

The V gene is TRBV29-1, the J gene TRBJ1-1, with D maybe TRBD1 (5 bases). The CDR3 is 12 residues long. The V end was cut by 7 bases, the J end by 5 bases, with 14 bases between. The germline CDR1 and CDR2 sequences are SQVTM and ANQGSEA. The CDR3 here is CSAVGGDTEAFF. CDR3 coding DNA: TGCAGCGCCGTGGGGGGTGATACTGAAGCTTTCTTT.

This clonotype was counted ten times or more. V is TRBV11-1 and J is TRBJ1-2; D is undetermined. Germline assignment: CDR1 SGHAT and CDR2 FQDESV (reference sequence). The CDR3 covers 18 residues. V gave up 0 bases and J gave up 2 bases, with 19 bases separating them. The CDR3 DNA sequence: TGTGCCAGCAGCTTAGCAGCTGGCGGCAACCGGATCAACTATGGCTACACCTTC. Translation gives CASSLAAGGNRINYGYTF.

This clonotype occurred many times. The CDR3 loop is CASSSSRAEAFF. The DNA of the CDR3 is TGCGCCAGCAGCTCTTCTAGGGCTGAAGCTTTCTTT. V and J are TRBV5-1 and TRBJ1-1; D gene unclear. Trimming removed 3 bases at V and 6 bases at J, with 9 bases between. There are 12 residues in the CDR3. Germline V gene lookup returns CDR1 SGHRS and CDR2 YFSETQ.

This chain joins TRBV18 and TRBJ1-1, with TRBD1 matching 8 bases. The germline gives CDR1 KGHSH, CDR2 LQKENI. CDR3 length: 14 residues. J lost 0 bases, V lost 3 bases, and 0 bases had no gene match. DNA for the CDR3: TGTGCCAGCTCACCGACAGGGGTGAACACTGAAGCTTTCTTT. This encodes CASSPTGVNTEAFF.

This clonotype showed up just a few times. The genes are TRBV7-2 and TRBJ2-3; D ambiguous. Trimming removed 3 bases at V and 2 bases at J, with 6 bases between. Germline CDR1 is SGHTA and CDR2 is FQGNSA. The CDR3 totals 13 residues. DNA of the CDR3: TGTGCCAGCAGCTTCGGTCCCACAGATACGCAGTATTTT. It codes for CASSFGPTDTQYF.

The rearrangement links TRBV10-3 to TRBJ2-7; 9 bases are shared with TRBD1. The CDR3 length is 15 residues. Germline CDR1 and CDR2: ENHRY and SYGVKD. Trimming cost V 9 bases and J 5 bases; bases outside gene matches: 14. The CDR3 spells CAILRRDRERNEQYF. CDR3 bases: TGTGCCATTCTGAGGCGGGACAGGGAGAGGAACGAGCAGTACTTC.

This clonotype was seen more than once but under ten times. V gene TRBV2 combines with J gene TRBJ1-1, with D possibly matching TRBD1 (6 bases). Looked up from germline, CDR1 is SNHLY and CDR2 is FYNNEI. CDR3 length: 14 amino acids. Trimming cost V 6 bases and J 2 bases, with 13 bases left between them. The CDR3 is CASRPGQLNTEAFF. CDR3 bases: TGTGCCAGCAGACCCGGACAGTTAAACACTGAAGCTTTCTTT.

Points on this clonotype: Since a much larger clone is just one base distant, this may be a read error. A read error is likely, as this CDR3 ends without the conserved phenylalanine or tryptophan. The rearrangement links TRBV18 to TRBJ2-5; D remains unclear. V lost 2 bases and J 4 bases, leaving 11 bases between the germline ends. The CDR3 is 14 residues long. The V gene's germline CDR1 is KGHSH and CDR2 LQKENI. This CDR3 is CASSPTAQRETQYS. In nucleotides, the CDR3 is TGTGCCAGCTCACCAACGGCCCAGAGAGAGACCCAGTACTCC.

CDR3 bases: TGTGCCAGTAGTCCATCCGGGGACCAAGAGACCCAGTACTTC. It specifies CASSPSGDQETQYF. The rearrangement uses TRBV19 and TRBJ2-5, with a weak D call TRBD2 (5 bases). Germline V gives CDR1 LNHDA, CDR2 SQIVND (reference sequence). The CDR3 extends over 14 amino acids. The ends were cut back, 5 bases at V and 0 bases at J, with 10 bases in the middle. Variable domain in full (rest from reference TRBV19 and TRBJ2-5): DGGITQSPKYLFRKEGQNVTLSCEQNLNHDAMYWYRQDPGQGLRLIYYSQIVNDFQKGDIAEGYSVSREKKESFPLTVTSAQKNPTAFYLCASSPSGDQETQYFGPGTRLLVL.

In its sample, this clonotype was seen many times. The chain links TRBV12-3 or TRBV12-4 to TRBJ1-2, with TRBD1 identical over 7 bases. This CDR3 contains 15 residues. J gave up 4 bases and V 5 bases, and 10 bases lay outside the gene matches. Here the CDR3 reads CASSLQGPGGYGYTF. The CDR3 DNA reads TGTGCCAGCAGTCTACAGGGGCCCGGAGGCTATGGCTACACCTTC.

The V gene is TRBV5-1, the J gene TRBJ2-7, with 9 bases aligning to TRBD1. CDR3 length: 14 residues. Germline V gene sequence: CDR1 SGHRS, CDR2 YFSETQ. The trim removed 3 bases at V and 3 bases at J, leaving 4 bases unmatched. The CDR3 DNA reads TGCGCCAGCAGCTCCCCGGACAGGGGCTACGAGCAGTACTTC. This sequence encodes CASSSPDRGYEQYF.

CDR3 residues: CASSPWAGELFF. In nucleotides, the CDR3 is TGTGCCAGCTCCCCCTGGGCCGGGGAGCTGTTTTTT. The genes are TRBV7-9 and TRBJ2-2; D not certain. Trimming took 8 bases from V and 6 from J, leaving 10 bases between them. Per the germline V gene, CDR1 is SEHNR and CDR2 is FQNEAQ (reference sequence). The CDR3 totals 12 residues.

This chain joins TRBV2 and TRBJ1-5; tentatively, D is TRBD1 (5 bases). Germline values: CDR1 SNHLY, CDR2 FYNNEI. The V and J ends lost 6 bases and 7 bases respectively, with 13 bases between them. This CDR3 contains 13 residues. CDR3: CASSQTENQPQHF. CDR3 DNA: TGTGCCAGCAGCCAGACAGAAAACCAGCCCCAGCATTTT.

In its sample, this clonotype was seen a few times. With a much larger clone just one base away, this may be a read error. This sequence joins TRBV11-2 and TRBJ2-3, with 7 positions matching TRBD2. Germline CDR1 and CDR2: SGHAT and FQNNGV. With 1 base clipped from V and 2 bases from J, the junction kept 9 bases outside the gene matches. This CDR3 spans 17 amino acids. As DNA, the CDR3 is TGTGCCAGCAGCTTAGGCGGGAGCGGGTTTGACACAGATACGCAGTATTTT. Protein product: CASSLGGSGFDTDTQYF.

As DNA, the CDR3 is TGCAGTGCTAGAGACTTGGTGCAGGGTAGGTCTGGGGCCAACGTCCTGACTTTC. This codes for CSARDLVQGRSGANVLTF. This chain uses TRBV20-1 with TRBJ2-6, with D perhaps matching TRBD1 (5 bases). The CDR3 spans 18 residues. Germline assignment: CDR1 DFQATT and CDR2 SNEGSKA (reference sequence). With 0 bases removed from V and 1 base from J, the gap between germline ends came to 16 bases.

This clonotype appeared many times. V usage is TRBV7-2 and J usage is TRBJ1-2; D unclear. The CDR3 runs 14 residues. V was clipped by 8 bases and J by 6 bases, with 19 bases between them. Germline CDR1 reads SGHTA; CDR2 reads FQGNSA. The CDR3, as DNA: TGTGCCAGCGGCTCGAGGCGGAACGGAAATGGCTACACCTTC. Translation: CASGSRRNGNGYTF.

CDR3 nucleotides: TGTGCCAGCCGGCCTGACGGGAGCTACGAGCAGTACTTC. Amino acid sequence: CASRPDGSYEQYF. This sequence joins TRBV24-1 and TRBJ2-7; possibly TRBD2 for D (6 bases). The CDR3 has 13 residues. Germline CDR1 and CDR2: KGHDR and SFDVKD. The ends were cut back, 11 bases at V and 3 bases at J, with 16 bases in the middle.